Following are 26 T cell receptor beta chains from one sample sequenced in a study of blood T cell repertoires in COVID-19. Assay used: immunoSEQ multiplex PCR; TCRdb lists only in-frame clones, some missing. The sample includes 170,000 or so clones, about 83% seen only once; the top ten take 1.5%. The specimen was peripheral blood. All receptors come from a human donor in a cohort sampled during active COVID-19.

The chain carries TRBV7-2 and TRBJ2-3, with 10 positions matching TRBD2. This CDR3 is 17 amino acids long. Germline V gives CDR1 SGHTA, CDR2 FQGNSA. V lost 4 bases to trimming and J lost 2 bases; unmatched junction nucleotides: 9. The CDR3 reads CASSSKTSGYPTDTQYF. The CDR3 nucleotides are TGTGCCAGCAGCTCTAAGACTAGCGGGTACCCCACAGATACGCAGTATTTT.

The V gene is TRBV7-9, the J gene TRBJ2-7; maybe TRBD2 (5 bases). The germline CDR1 and CDR2 sequences are SEHNR and FQNEAQ (reference sequence). V dropped 3 bases and J dropped 3 bases, with 9 bases sitting between them. This CDR3 contains 13 residues. The CDR3, as DNA: TGTGCCAGCAGCTTGCGGGCAGACTACGAGCAGTACTTC. Amino acid sequence: CASSLRADYEQYF.

This clone was counted a single time. The V and J genes are TRBV7-2 and TRBJ1-2; D call uncertain. The CDR3 extends over 12 amino acids. CDR1 SGHTA and CDR2 FQGNSA come from the germline V gene. The V end was cut by 5 bases, the J end by 5 bases, with 9 bases between. The DNA of the CDR3 is TGTGCCAGCAGCCCTGACACATATGGCTACACCTTC. It translates to CASSPDTYGYTF.

The CDR3 is CASSRETGGSTEAFF. For the CDR3, the DNA is TGTGCCAGCAGCAGAGAGACAGGGGGGTCCACTGAAGCTTTCTTT. The gene calls are TRBV7-2 and TRBJ1-1; TRBD1 matches at 9 bases. Per germline, CDR1 SGHTA and CDR2 FQGNSA. J gave up 4 bases and V 5 bases, and 8 bases lay outside the gene matches. This CDR3 contains 15 residues.

This clone appeared a few times. This chain connects TRBV10-3 to TRBJ1-3, with D possibly TRBD1 on 6 matching bases. Trimming pared 8 bases from V and 4 bases from J, leaving 6 bases between. This CDR3 has 11 residues. The V gene's germline CDR1 is ENHRY and CDR2 SYGVKD. The CDR3, as DNA: TGTGCCATCGACAGGGGAAACACCATATATTTT. It yields the protein CAIDRGNTIYF.

The chain carries TRBV7-2 and TRBJ2-7, with 10 bases fitting TRBD2. After removal of 3 bases from V and 2 bases from J, the junction contained 4 bases not matched to a gene. The CDR3 is 15 amino acids. Germline V gene lookup returns CDR1 SGHTA and CDR2 FQGNSA. The CDR3 here is CASSFHLAGAYEQYF. DNA for the CDR3: TGTGCCAGCAGCTTTCATCTAGCGGGAGCCTACGAGCAGTACTTC.

This sequence joins TRBV19 and TRBJ2-3, with 9 positions matching TRBD1. Unmatched junction bases numbered 13, after V lost 6 bases and J lost 6 bases. Germline assignment: CDR1 LNHDA and CDR2 SQIVND (reference sequence). CDR3 length: 16 residues. The CDR3 loop is CASRPPRGQGWDTQYF. CDR3 in DNA: TGTGCCAGTAGACCCCCCCGAGGACAGGGGTGGGATACGCAGTATTTT.

The chain uses TRBV28 and TRBJ1-1; D might be TRBD1 (5 bases). The CDR3 sequence is 12 residues long. Germline CDR1 MDHEN, CDR2 SYDVKM. The V end was cut by 6 bases, the J end by 8 bases, with 13 bases between. The CDR3 loop is CASRGGTPEAFF. The CDR3 DNA follows: TGTGCCAGCAGGGGAGGGACCCCCGAAGCTTTCTTT.

J is TRBJ2-7 and V is TRBV10-3, with D hard to call. Trimming removed 6 bases from V and 0 bases from J, with 18 bases in between. CDR3 length equals 16 residues. The V gene's germline CDR1 is ENHRY and CDR2 SYGVKD. The CDR3 is CAISPISPRSSYEQYF. The CDR3 DNA sequence: TGTGCCATCAGCCCCATAAGCCCGAGGAGCTCCTACGAGCAGTACTTC.

The chain uses TRBV2 and TRBJ2-7; TRBD1 agrees at 9 bases. This CDR3 is 14 amino acids long. Germline V gene data show CDR1 as SNHLY and CDR2 as FYNNEI. The V and J ends lost 10 bases and 3 bases, in that order; junction bases with no gene match: 10. The CDR3 loop is CAIRRDRDYYEQYF. Written as DNA, the CDR3 is TGTGCCATCCGGCGGGACAGGGATTACTACGAGCAGTACTTC. Together with reference TRBV2 and TRBJ2-7, the CDR3 gives the full variable domain: EPEVTQTPSHQVTQMGQEVILRCVPISNHLYFYWYRQILGQKVEFLVSFYNNEISEKSEIFDDQFSVERPDGSNFTLKIRSTKLEDSAMYFCAIRRDRDYYEQYFGPGTRLTVT.

This chain joins TRBV6-5 and TRBJ2-3; D is possibly TRBD2 (5 bases). Germline V lookup: CDR1 MNHEY, CDR2 SVGAGI. The length of the CDR3 is 15 residues. V lost 6 bases and J 4 bases, leaving 17 bases between the germline ends. CDR3 in amino acids: CASRHLAGVADTQYF. The CDR3, as DNA: TGTGCCAGCAGGCACCTAGCTGGGGTCGCAGATACGCAGTATTTT.

The chain has TRBV3-1 (or the pseudogene TRBV3-2) and TRBJ2-7; TRBD2 matches at 9 bases. The CDR3 loop spans 19 amino acids. J was trimmed by 4 bases and V by 0 bases; bases with no gene match: 16. In germline, CDR1 is LGHDT, CDR2 YNNKEL (reference sequence). CDR3 loop: CASSQEGAGGPLGLYEQYF. The CDR3 bases are TGTGCCAGCAGCCAAGAAGGGGCGGGAGGGCCACTTGGCCTTTACGAGCAGTACTTC.

This clone came up once. V usage is TRBV14 and J usage is TRBJ2-7, with D maybe TRBD1 (6 bases). This CDR3 is 16 amino acids long. CDR1 and CDR2 (germline): SGHDN, FVKESK. Trimming cost V 5 bases and J 3 bases, with 20 bases left between them. Here the CDR3 reads CASSAYPPRGYYEQYF. The CDR3 DNA is TGTGCCAGCAGCGCATACCCCCCCAGGGGATACTACGAGCAGTACTTC.

The V call is TRBV6-4, the J call TRBJ1-1, with D unclear. The length of the CDR3 is 13 residues. The V end was cut by 3 bases, the J end by 1 base, with 6 bases between. The germline V gene has CDR1 MRHNA and CDR2 SNTAGT. CDR3 protein: CASSEAANTEAFF. The CDR3 DNA reads TGTGCCAGCAGTGAGGCGGCGAACACTGAAGCTTTCTTT.

The V call is TRBV24-1, the J call TRBJ2-3; D is unresolved. V was clipped by 4 bases and J by 0 bases, with 7 bases between them. The CDR3 sequence is 14 residues long. The germline CDR1 and CDR2 sequences are KGHDR and SFDVKD. CDR3 region: CATSESPSTDTQYF. Written as DNA, the CDR3 is TGTGCCACCAGTGAGAGTCCTAGCACAGATACGCAGTATTTT.

The V gene is TRBV11-2, the J gene TRBJ1-6, with D possibly TRBD1 on 5 matching bases. Trimming took 1 base from V and 8 from J, leaving 12 bases between them. The CDR3 consists of 15 residues. In germline, CDR1 is SGHAT, CDR2 FQNNGV. The CDR3 reads CASSLGGGDYSPLHF. Here the CDR3 DNA reads TGTGCCAGCAGCTTAGGCGGAGGGGATTATTCACCCCTCCACTTT.

The CDR3 spells CASSHRGETQYF. The DNA for the CDR3 is TGTGCCAGCAGCCATCGGGGTGAGACCCAGTACTTC. The chain links TRBV11-3 to TRBJ2-5; TRBD2 is a possible D gene (5 bases). Germline CDR1 and CDR2: SGHNT and YENEEA. The CDR3 contains 12 residues. V gave up 5 bases and J gave up 5 bases, with 9 bases separating them.

The chain carries TRBV7-8 and TRBJ2-6; D is ambiguous. Germline CDR1 and CDR2: SGHVS and FQNEAQ. V was clipped by 4 bases and J by 0 bases, with 13 bases between them. The CDR3 is 17 amino acids. The CDR3 spells CASSSLRVLSGANVLTF. CDR3 nucleotides: TGTGCCAGCAGCTCCCTCCGGGTCCTCTCTGGGGCCAACGTCCTGACTTTC. Full variable domain (remainder filled in from reference TRBV7-8 and TRBJ2-6): GAGVSQSPRYKVAKRGQDVALRCDPISGHVSLFWYQQALGQGPEFLTYFQNEAQLDKSGLPSDRFFAERPEGSVSTLKIQRTQQEDSAVYLCASSSLRVLSGANVLTFGAGSRLTVL.

The chain joins TRBV5-1 to TRBJ1-1, with D perhaps matching TRBD1 (6 bases). Germline CDR1 SGHRS, CDR2 YFSETQ. V was clipped by 4 bases and J by 4 bases, with 20 bases between them. CDR3 size: 16 residues. The CDR3 here is CASSLLTSRGGTEAFF. As DNA, the CDR3 is TGCGCCAGCAGCCTTTTAACGTCCAGGGGTGGCACTGAAGCTTTCTTT.

The chain recombines TRBV7-6 with TRBJ2-7, with TRBD2 matching 10 bases. The CDR3 sequence is 17 residues long. With 0 bases clipped from V and 5 bases from J, the junction kept 10 bases outside the gene matches. The V gene's germline CDR1 is SGHVS and CDR2 FNYEAQ. CDR3 loop: CASSLALASGSRDEQYF. In DNA, the CDR3 is TGTGCCAGCAGCTTAGCGCTGGCTAGCGGGAGTAGGGACGAGCAGTACTTC. The entire variable domain, with the rest obtained from reference TRBV7-6 and TRBJ2-7, is as follows: GAGVSQSPRYKVTKRGQDVALRCDPISGHVSLYWYRQALGQGPEFLTYFNYEAQQDKSGLPNDRFSAERPEGSISTLTIQRTEQRDSAMYRCASSLALASGSRDEQYFGPGTRLTVT.

The CDR3 bases are TGTGCCAGCAGCGACGCGACTAGAAGCGCCCCAGATACGCAGTATTTT. Protein sequence: CASSDATRSAPDTQYF. The chain links TRBV2 to TRBJ2-3; possibly TRBD2 for D (6 bases). Trimming left V 6 bases short and J 4 bases short, with 20 bases between. The CDR3 is 16 amino acids. Germline V gene sequence: CDR1 SNHLY, CDR2 FYNNEI.

The V gene is TRBV12-3 or TRBV12-4, the J gene TRBJ2-7; D might be TRBD2 (6 bases). The CDR3 sequence is 13 residues long. Between the trimmed V and J ends, which lost 3 bases and 9 bases, there was a span of 15 bases. The CDR3 region is CASSFERRAWQYF. CDR3 coding DNA: TGTGCCAGCAGTTTTGAGCGGAGGGCATGGCAGTACTTC.

The rearrangement links TRBV6-4 to TRBJ2-2; D not resolved. Germline lookup yields CDR1 MRHNA and CDR2 SNTAGT. The CDR3 has 14 residues. Between the trimmed V and J ends, which lost 3 bases and 4 bases, there was a span of 9 bases. CDR3 sequence reads: CASSDDPSTGELFF. CDR3 nucleotide sequence: TGTGCCAGCAGTGATGACCCTAGCACCGGGGAGCTGTTTTTT.

The rearrangement uses TRBV4-3 and TRBJ1-2; a weak D match, TRBD1 (6 bases). Trimming cost V 0 bases and J 3 bases, with 17 bases left between them. Per the germline V gene, CDR1 is LGHNA and CDR2 is YSLEER. The CDR3 consists of 17 residues. The CDR3 region has the DNA TGCGCCAGCAGCCAAGACCTCGGACAGCAACCTTACTATGGCTACACCTTC. Translating gives CASSQDLGQQPYYGYTF.

The chain employs TRBV19 and TRBJ1-2; D gene unclear. Deletions cut 5 bases from V and 3 bases from J, with 10 bases between. CDR3 length: 13 residues. Per the germline V gene, CDR1 is LNHDA and CDR2 is SQIVND (reference sequence). CDR3 protein: CASSPDGDYGYTF. The DNA of the CDR3 is TGTGCCAGTAGTCCGGACGGGGACTATGGCTACACCTTC.

The rearrangement links TRBV6-2 or TRBV6-3 to TRBJ1-6; TRBD1 aligns across 8 bases. Germline-derived CDR1 and CDR2 are MNHEY and SVGEGT. Trimming took 2 bases from V and 10 from J; bases not matched to a gene: 4. This CDR3 is built from 14 residues. CDR3 nucleotide sequence: TGTGCCAGCAGTTACACAGGGGGAAGGTCACCCCTCCACTTT. This translates into CASSYTGGRSPLHF.